These T cell receptor beta chains were read from a single sample in a study of CD8 T cells in Susac syndrome. TCRdb reanalysed the immunoSEQ multiplex PCR reads using MiXCR and keeps one entry per CDR3 protein. The table includes roughly 28,000 distinct CDR3 sequences, 90% to 95% detected once. Input material: CD8+ T cells from PBMCs. These receptors were collected from a human donor in good health. Each CDR3 is given with its conserved first and last residue. D genes are given only for firm matches. Not all rows give a size; the values are once, few, many and, for expanded clones, a class.

j_call d_call v_call clone_size cdr3_nt cdr3_aa
TRBJ1-1 NA TRBV20-1 NA TGCAGTGCTAGAGGGGGAGCTTCCGGGACTGAAGCTTTCTTT CSARGGASGTEAFF
TRBJ2-1 TRBD2 TRBV11-2 NA TGTGCCAGCAGCTTACCTCGGCTAGCGGGTAATGAGCAGTTCTTC CASSLPRLAGNEQFF
TRBJ2-1 TRBD1 TRBV29-1 NA TGCAGCCCCGGGACAGGCAATGAGCAGTTCTTC CSPGTGNEQFF
TRBJ2-7 TRBD2 TRBV7-9 NA TGTGCCAGCAGCCCGACTAGCGGGGTCGCCTACGAGCAGTACTTC CASSPTSGVAYEQYF
TRBJ1-4 TRBD1 TRBV10-2 NA TGCGCCAGCATCGGGACAGGGAATAAGCTGTTTTTT CASIGTGNKLFF
TRBJ1-1 NA TRBV4-2 NA TGTGCCAGCAGCCAAAAAACCCAGGGGTACGGCACTGAAGCTTTCTTT CASSQKTQGYGTEAFF
TRBJ1-5 TRBD1 TRBV7-2 NA TGTGCCAGCAGCCTAGGGACAGTACATAGCAATCAGCCCCAGCATTTT CASSLGTVHSNQPQHF
TRBJ2-3 NA TRBV10-1 NA TGCGCTAGCAGTGAAAAAGCGGAGACAGATACGCAGTATTTT CASSEKAETDTQYF
TRBJ2-7 NA TRBV7-9 NA TGTGCCAGCAGCGACCCGGAGCCGCCCTACGAGCAGTACTTC CASSDPEPPYEQYF
TRBJ1-1 NA TRBV6-5 NA TGTGCCAGCAGTTACTCCTACAGTGCTGAAGCTTTCTTT CASSYSYSAEAFF
TRBJ1-2 TRBD1 TRBV12-3/TRBV12-4 NA TGTGCCAGCATCCCGGACAGGGACCATGGCTACACCTTC CASIPDRDHGYTF
TRBJ2-7 NA TRBV29-1 NA TGCAGCGTCTCAGGGGGGTCCTACGAGCAGTACTTC CSVSGGSYEQYF
TRBJ1-4 NA TRBV6-1 NA TGTGCCAGCAGTCTCTCCGTACTAGCAACTAATGAAAAACTGTTTTTT CASSLSVLATNEKLFF
TRBJ1-1 NA TRBV6-2/TRBV6-3 NA TGTGCCAGTAAGGCCCGGGGATTCCCTATGAACACTGAAGCTTTCTTT CASKARGFPMNTEAFF
TRBJ2-6 NA TRBV5-1 NA TGCGCCAGCAGCTTGGACGGCTCTGGGGCCAACGTCCTGACTTTC CASSLDGSGANVLTF
TRBJ1-1 NA TRBV4-3 NA TGCGCCAGCAGCCCGACGGTGAACACTGAAGCTTTCTTT CASSPTVNTEAFF
TRBJ1-1 NA TRBV4-1 once TGCGCCAGCAGCCAAGACGCAGGAGGGTTAACTGAAGCTTTCTTT CASSQDAGGLTEAFF
TRBJ1-1 NA TRBV6-6 NA TGTGCCAGCAGTTACTCCCAGACCCCTGAAGCTTTCTTT CASSYSQTPEAFF
TRBJ2-3 TRBD2 TRBV2 NA TGTGCCAGCAGTCAAGGGACTAGCGGTACAGATACGCAGTATTTT CASSQGTSGTDTQYF
TRBJ2-2 TRBD1 TRBV12-5 NA TGTGCTAGTGGTTTGGTGGGACAGGGGCCCACCGGGGAGCTGTTTTTT CASGLVGQGPTGELFF